A single sample gave rise to the 28 T cell receptor beta chains below, sequenced in a study of shared clonotypes between healthy human individuals. TCRdb keeps only in-frame clones here, not all; method: immunoSEQ multiplex PCR. The sample shows over a million clones, around 95% of them seen only once. The sequenced sample consisted of naive CD4+ T cells sorted from blood. Subset specified: CD45RA+ positively selected. These receptors were obtained from a man aged 25 to 40 in good health.

A single count supports this clone. The CDR3 loop is CASSQDGQDREKLFF. The CDR3 coding sequence is TGCGCCAGCAGCCAAGATGGGCAGGACAGGGAAAAACTGTTTTTT. The rearrangement uses TRBV4-3 and TRBJ1-4, with 7 bases aligning to TRBD1. The trim removed 0 bases at V and 8 bases at J, leaving 6 bases unmatched. The germline CDR1 and CDR2 sequences are LGHNA and YSLEER. The CDR3 covers 15 residues.

The chain couples TRBV7-8 to TRBJ2-1; 11 nucleotides line up with TRBD2. The ends lost 1 base at V and 10 bases at J; junction bases unmatched: 6. The CDR3 is 15 residues long. The germline V gene has CDR1 SGHVS and CDR2 FQNEAQ. The CDR3 here is CASSLDSGRAREQFF. DNA for the CDR3: TGTGCCAGCAGCTTAGATAGCGGGAGGGCCAGGGAGCAGTTCTTC.

The chain uses TRBV11-1 and TRBJ2-7; 10 bases match TRBD1. Germline CDR1 and CDR2: SGHAT and FQDESV (reference sequence). The CDR3 has 14 residues. Unmatched junction bases numbered 3, after V lost 7 bases and J lost 0 bases. CDR3 sequence reads: CASTDRGSSYEQYF. The CDR3 DNA sequence: TGTGCCAGCACGGACAGGGGGAGCTCCTACGAGCAGTACTTC.

This chain links TRBV14 with TRBJ1-2, with a weak D call TRBD1 (5 bases). Trimming took off 0 bases at V and 5 bases at J, with 13 bases between the two ends. The CDR3 runs to 15 residues. Germline V CDR1 and CDR2: SGHDN, FVKESK. In DNA form, the CDR3 reads TGTGCCAGCAGCCAAGACAAGGGGTCACCTTATGGCTACACCTTC. Protein: CASSQDKGSPYGYTF. The variable domain in full, with the rest retrieved from reference TRBV14 and TRBJ1-2, is EAGVTQFPSHSVIEKGQTVTLRCDPISGHDNLYWYRRVMGKEIKFLLHFVKESKQDESGMPNNRFLAERTGGTYSTLKVQPAELEDSGVYFCASSQDKGSPYGYTFGSGTRLTVV.

J is TRBJ2-1 and V is TRBV27, with TRBD2 matching 11 bases. Trimming took 2 bases from V and 7 from J; bases not matched to a gene: 7. Germline V gives CDR1 MNHEY, CDR2 SMNVEV (reference sequence). This CDR3 contains 16 residues. CDR3 DNA sequence: TGTGCCAGCAGTTTAGTGGGACTAGCGGCGAGGAATGAGCAGTTCTTC. Translating gives CASSLVGLAARNEQFF.

This chain joins TRBV30 and TRBJ1-5, with a possible D match to TRBD1 (5 bases). The CDR3 consists of 13 residues. Germline V gene sequence: CDR1 GTSNPN, CDR2 SVGIG (reference sequence). The germline V and J ends were trimmed by 1 base and 4 bases, with 8 bases remaining between them. DNA of the CDR3: TGTGCCTGGAGTGGGGGACGAAATCAGCCCCAGCATTTT. Translating gives CAWSGGRNQPQHF. Complete variable domain (other parts from reference TRBV30 and TRBJ1-5): SQTIHQWPATLVQPVGSPLSLECTVEGTSNPNLYWYRQAAGRGLQLLFYSVGIGQISSEVPQNLSASRPQDRQFILSSKKLLLSDSGFYLCAWSGGRNQPQHFGDGTRLSIL.

This clone was observed once. V is TRBV5-4 and J is TRBJ2-7; D is undetermined. The CDR3 has 18 residues. With 0 bases removed from V and 2 bases from J, the gap between germline ends came to 21 bases. CDR1 is SGHNT and CDR2 is YYREEE in the germline V gene (reference sequence). The CDR3 bases are TGTGCCAGCAGCTTGGATCGATCCGCGCGTCTCATCACCTACGAGCAGTACTTC. Translation: CASSLDRSARLITYEQYF.

The J gene is TRBJ2-3, the V gene TRBV6-5, with TRBD2 identical over 7 bases. The CDR3 length is 14 residues. V shed 5 bases and J 2 bases; nucleotides not matched to a gene: 4. Germline loops: CDR1 MNHEY, CDR2 SVGAGI. DNA for the CDR3: TGTGCCAGCAGTGACACTAGCGTCACAGATACGCAGTATTTT. This translates into CASSDTSVTDTQYF.

V gene TRBV6-1 combines with J gene TRBJ2-7; 9 bases map to TRBD1. In germline, CDR1 is MNHNS, CDR2 SASEGT. This CDR3 comprises 15 residues. V shed 3 bases and J 3 bases; nucleotides not matched to a gene: 6. CDR3 residues: CASSDRHRGLYEQYF. The CDR3 nucleotides are TGTGCCAGCAGTGATCGGCACAGGGGGCTCTACGAGCAGTACTTC.

The V gene is TRBV10-3, the J gene TRBJ2-3; 14 bases line up with TRBD2. This CDR3 has 17 amino acids. V trimming: 11 bases; J trimming: 0 bases; junction bases outside the gene matches: 10. Germline V CDR1 and CDR2: ENHRY, SYGVKD. The CDR3 reads CALSGTSGSGSTDTQYF. CDR3 nucleotide sequence: TGTGCCCTCTCCGGGACTAGCGGGAGTGGCAGCACAGATACGCAGTATTTT.

The chain carries TRBV11-2 and TRBJ2-3; no definite D call. The CDR3 totals 11 residues. Germline CDR1 and CDR2: SGHAT and FQNNGV. Trimming took 0 bases from V and 8 from J, leaving 3 bases between them. The CDR3 loop is CASSLEGTQYF. The CDR3 bases are TGTGCCAGCAGCTTAGAGGGTACGCAGTATTTT.

This clone is a singleton in its sample. The rearrangement joins TRBV5-1 to TRBJ2-5; 7 nucleotides line up with TRBD2. J gave up 5 bases and V 4 bases, and 14 bases lay outside the gene matches. CDR3 length: 16 amino acids. The germline CDR1 and CDR2 sequences are SGHRS and YFSETQ. The CDR3 bases are TGCGCCAGCAGCGGGGGAGCGGGGCGACTCGGGGAGACCCAGTACTTC. Translating gives CASSGGAGRLGETQYF.

The CDR3 region is CASSSGQGGYGYTF. The CDR3 region has the DNA TGTGCCAGCAGCTCGGGACAGGGGGGATATGGCTACACCTTC. The chain couples TRBV6-1 to TRBJ1-2; 11 bases align to TRBD1. This CDR3 spans 14 amino acids. From germline, CDR1 is MNHNS and CDR2 SASEGT. The ends lost 6 bases at V and 5 bases at J; junction bases unmatched: 5.

This sequence joins TRBV28 and TRBJ2-7, with TRBD1 identical over 10 bases. Germline assignment: CDR1 MDHEN and CDR2 SYDVKM. The CDR3 has 16 residues. The J segment lost 1 base and the V segment lost 6 bases, leaving 9 bases of the junction unmatched. The CDR3 DNA reads as TGTGCCAGCAGCTCGCCTCCGGGACAGGGGTCCTACGAGCAGTACTTC. This encodes CASSSPPGQGSYEQYF.

Worth noting for this clone: Other DNA sequences in this specimen translate into the identical CDR3. This chain uses TRBV6-5 with TRBJ2-2; D is uncertain. The CDR3 is made up of 12 amino acids. V lost 6 bases and J 4 bases, leaving 6 bases between the germline ends. Germline CDR1 reads MNHEY; CDR2 reads SVGAGI. CDR3 amino acids: CASSTLTGELFF. In nucleotides, the CDR3 is TGTGCCAGCAGCACCCTCACCGGGGAGCTGTTTTTT.

V is TRBV28 and J is TRBJ2-7; D not resolved. This CDR3 has 14 residues. Trimming stripped 1 base from V and 0 bases from J, with 7 bases between. Germline loops: CDR1 MDHEN, CDR2 SYDVKM. CDR3 loop: CASSLSVFSYEQYF. The CDR3 nucleotides read TGTGCCAGCAGTTTATCAGTCTTCTCCTACGAGCAGTACTTC.

This clone was recorded once. This sequence joins TRBV11-3 and TRBJ2-1, with D perhaps being TRBD1 or TRBD2 (5 bases each). Germline loops: CDR1 SGHNT, CDR2 YENEEA. V was clipped by 3 bases and J by 4 bases, with 13 bases between them. The CDR3 runs 15 residues. The CDR3 loop is CASSFGAVVYNEQFF. The CDR3 bases are TGTGCCAGCAGCTTCGGGGCTGTAGTTTACAATGAGCAGTTCTTC.

V usage is TRBV10-3 and J usage is TRBJ1-3; no definite D call. Trimming removed 10 bases from V and 0 bases from J, with 16 bases in between. The germline V gene encodes CDR1 ENHRY and CDR2 SYGVKD. CDR3 length: 15 amino acids. The CDR3 region is CASNQVPSSGNTIYF. CDR3 bases: TGTGCCAGCAATCAAGTACCGAGCTCTGGAAACACCATATATTTT.

The chain is built from TRBV19 and TRBJ2-6; no definite D call. The ends were cut back, 3 bases at V and 6 bases at J, with 6 bases in the middle. Germline V gene lookup returns CDR1 LNHDA and CDR2 SQIVND (reference sequence). This CDR3 contains 13 residues. The CDR3 DNA sequence: TGTGCCAGTAGTATGATGCAGGCCAACGTCCTGACTTTC. Translation: CASSMMQANVLTF. Complete variable domain (other parts from reference TRBV19 and TRBJ2-6): DGGITQSPKYLFRKEGQNVTLSCEQNLNHDAMYWYRQDPGQGLRLIYYSQIVNDFQKGDIAEGYSVSREKKESFPLTVTSAQKNPTAFYLCASSMMQANVLTFGAGSRLTVL.

This clone was found once. V gene TRBV11-2 combines with J gene TRBJ1-5; TRBD1 matches at 10 bases. The CDR3 contains 15 residues. Germline-derived CDR1 and CDR2 are SGHAT and FQNNGV. Trimming took 5 bases from V and 1 from J; bases not matched to a gene: 2. CDR3 DNA: TGTGCCAGCAGCGCGACAGGGGGCAGCAATCAGCCCCAGCATTTT. Translating it yields CASSATGGSNQPQHF.

Points on this clone: In the same sample, other DNA sequences code for this CDR3. This sequence joins TRBV15 and TRBJ2-1, with D perhaps TRBD2 (5 bases). Trimming took off 0 bases at V and 4 bases at J, with 10 bases between the two ends. The CDR3 has 15 amino acids. The germline V gene encodes CDR1 LNHNV and CDR2 YYDKDF (reference sequence). Here the CDR3 reads CATSRDRGSYNEQFF. The CDR3 bases are TGTGCCACCAGCAGAGATCGCGGGTCTTACAATGAGCAGTTCTTC.

Concerning this clone itself: Within the sample, other DNA sequences also encode this same CDR3. This chain joins TRBV30 and TRBJ2-7; D remains unclear. The CDR3 consists of 12 residues. The germline V and J ends were trimmed by 0 bases and 2 bases, with 5 bases remaining between them. CDR1 and CDR2 (germline): GTSNPN, SVGIG (reference sequence). The CDR3 reads CAWSVGTYEQYF. CDR3 DNA sequence: TGTGCCTGGAGTGTCGGTACCTACGAGCAGTACTTC.

V usage is TRBV6-4 and J usage is TRBJ2-7, with TRBD1 matching 9 bases. Trimming at V came to 2 bases and at J to 0 bases, leaving 5 bases not matched to a gene. This CDR3 spans 16 amino acids. From germline, CDR1 is MRHNA and CDR2 SNTAGT. CDR3 DNA: TGTGCCAGCAGTGACACAGGGGGCTCGAGCTCCTACGAGCAGTACTTC. Translating gives CASSDTGGSSSYEQYF.

The chain combines TRBV5-8 with TRBJ2-7, with D unclear. V lost 9 bases and J 6 bases, leaving 19 bases between the germline ends. CDR1 and CDR2 from the germline V gene are SGHTS and YDEGEE. The CDR3 extends over 13 amino acids. CDR3 protein: CATSSPNLSEQYF. As DNA, the CDR3 is TGTGCCACCTCATCGCCGAATCTAAGCGAGCAGTACTTC.

As to this clone: A far larger clone is a single base away, which makes a read error likely. The chain is built from TRBV4-3 and TRBJ1-1, with D unresolved. Trimming cost V 8 bases and J 1 base, with 11 bases left between them. This CDR3 region has 13 residues. Germline CDR1 LGHNA, CDR2 YSLEER. The CDR3 loop reads CASGPQRNTEAFF. CDR3 bases: TGCGCCAGCGGCCCCCAACGGAACACTGAAGCTTTCTTT.

V usage is TRBV11-2 and J usage is TRBJ2-1; 10 positions match TRBD2. Trimming removed 4 bases from V and 4 bases from J; junction bases left unmatched: 10. Germline CDR1 reads SGHAT; CDR2 reads FQNNGV. The CDR3 contains 17 residues. The chain's CDR3 is CASSWTSGARLYNEQFF. In DNA, the CDR3 is TGTGCCAGCAGCTGGACTAGCGGAGCCCGTTTGTACAATGAGCAGTTCTTC.

The V call is TRBV27, the J call TRBJ2-7; 10 bases map to TRBD2. Germline trimming cut 3 bases from V and 6 bases from J; bases unmatched to any gene: 11. Germline assignment: CDR1 MNHEY and CDR2 SMNVEV (reference sequence). The CDR3 consists of 16 residues. The chain's CDR3 is CASSFRLAGALGEQYF. The DNA for the CDR3 is TGTGCCAGCAGTTTCAGGCTAGCGGGAGCCTTGGGCGAGCAGTACTTC.

CDR3 DNA: TGTGCCAGCAGTGAATATGGGTTCAATCAGCCCCAGCATTTT. This gives the protein CASSEYGFNQPQHF. The chain is built from TRBV25-1 and TRBJ1-5; D gene ambiguous. The CDR3 covers 14 residues. Germline values: CDR1 MGHDK, CDR2 SYGVNS. The V end was cut by 0 bases, the J end by 3 bases, with 6 bases between.